The 25 T cell receptor beta chains below all came from one sample that was sequenced in a study of T cells after yellow fever vaccination. TCRdb reprocessed the 5' RACE reads with MiXCR, giving one entry per CDR3 protein. Among 500,000 to 550,000 distinct CDR3 sequences, about a fifth were seen once, and the ten largest hold approximately 15%. The sample was PBMCs, taken approximately 22 days after the first yellow fever vaccination. These receptors were taken from a man younger than 35 who received the YFV17D yellow fever vaccine.

This clonotype came up a few times. The chain links TRBV12-3 or TRBV12-4 to TRBJ2-7; 10 positions match TRBD2. The CDR3 is made up of 18 amino acids. The V and J ends lost 5 bases and 6 bases, in that order; junction bases with no gene match: 19. The CDR3 is CASSPPPGEAGGPGEQYF. The CDR3 coding sequence is TGTGCCAGCAGTCCCCCCCCGGGAGAAGCGGGGGGGCCAGGCGAGCAGTACTTC.

V is TRBV5-1 and J is TRBJ1-2; 8 bases line up with TRBD1. The CDR3 sequence is 14 residues long. The germline V gene has CDR1 SGHRS and CDR2 YFSETQ. The V segment lost 4 bases and the J segment 0 bases; nucleotides outside the gene matches: 2. CDR3 DNA sequence: TGCGCCAGCAGCGGACAGGGAGCTAACTATGGCTACACCTTC. Its protein product is CASSGQGANYGYTF.

The table lists this clonotype with many counts. The V gene is TRBV28, the J gene TRBJ2-7, with unresolved D. With 3 bases removed from V and 6 bases from J, the gap between germline ends came to 12 bases. In germline, CDR1 is MDHEN, CDR2 SYDVKM. The CDR3 is 13 residues long. DNA of the CDR3: TGTGCCAGCAGTTTGGTCCAAGGCCCCGAGCAGTACGTC. The encoded protein is CASSLVQGPEQYV.

V is TRBV10-3 and J is TRBJ2-3; D is perhaps TRBD2 (6 bases). Per the germline V gene, CDR1 is ENHRY and CDR2 is SYGVKD. The CDR3 sequence is 13 residues long. V was clipped by 7 bases and J by 5 bases, with 13 bases between them. The CDR3: CAITARRGDTQYF. CDR3 sequence (DNA): TGTGCCATCACGGCCCGGAGGGGAGATACGCAGTATTTT.

This clonotype was counted only a few times. This rearrangement joins TRBV29-1 to TRBJ2-1; TRBD1 might be the D (5 bases). The V and J ends lost 3 bases and 4 bases respectively, with 10 bases between them. CDR3 length equals 13 residues. Germline V lookup: CDR1 SQVTM, CDR2 ANQGSEA. The CDR3: CSVEETEYNEQFF. The CDR3 DNA reads as TGCAGCGTTGAGGAGACAGAGTACAATGAGCAGTTCTTC.

The V gene is TRBV9, the J gene TRBJ2-6; D is possibly TRBD1 (5 bases). Germline CDR1 is SGDLS and CDR2 is YYNGEE. V was pared by 3 bases and J by 2 bases, with 6 bases between. The CDR3 is 14 amino acids. In DNA, the CDR3 is TGTGCCAGCAGCGGGACAACTGGGGCCAACGTCCTGACTTTC. This gives the protein CASSGTTGANVLTF.

The gene calls are TRBV10-1 and TRBJ2-1; D is tentatively TRBD1 or TRBD2 (6 bases each). Germline values: CDR1 WNHNN, CDR2 SYGVQD (reference sequence). The CDR3 covers 15 residues. V was shortened by 0 bases and J by 7 bases, with 13 bases between the two germline ends. The CDR3 sequence: CASSESRGAMNEQFF. In DNA form, the CDR3 reads TGCGCCAGCAGTGAGTCTAGGGGGGCAATGAATGAGCAGTTCTTC.

This rearrangement joins TRBV7-8 to TRBJ2-1; 8 bases are a match to TRBD2. Germline values: CDR1 SGHVS, CDR2 FQNEAQ. The V segment lost 6 bases and the J segment 9 bases; nucleotides outside the gene matches: 7. The length of the CDR3 is 13 residues. CDR3 region: CASSTQRGLEQFF. In DNA form, the CDR3 reads TGTGCCAGCAGTACCCAGCGGGGGCTTGAGCAGTTCTTC.

As DNA, the CDR3 is TGTGCCAGCAGCCTCGAGGGGGACCACAATGAGCAGTTCTTC. This gives the protein CASSLEGDHNEQFF. J is TRBJ2-1 and V is TRBV27, with D perhaps TRBD1 (6 bases). The V gene lost 6 bases and the J gene lost 5 bases, with 14 bases spanning the gap. Germline-derived CDR1 and CDR2 are MNHEY and SMNVEV (reference sequence). The CDR3 contains 14 residues.

As concerns this clonotype: The junction shows a germline mismatch at one end, possibly a read error. The chain couples TRBV10-2 to TRBJ2-7; D is perhaps TRBD2 (7 bases). This CDR3 comprises 15 residues. Germline values: CDR1 WSHSY, CDR2 SAAADI. CDR3: CASCQVGGHLYEQYF. DNA of the CDR3: TGTGCCTCCTGCCAAGTCGGGGGGCATCTCTACGAGCAGTACTTC.

There are a few counts of this clonotype. The genes are TRBV3-1 and TRBJ1-1; no firm D call. V was shortened by 1 base and J by 10 bases, with 13 bases between the two germline ends. CDR3 length: 13 amino acids. Germline loops: CDR1 LGHDT, CDR2 YNNKEL (reference sequence). CDR3 in amino acids: CASSQGRTLGAFF. The CDR3 DNA reads TGTGCCAGCAGCCAAGGACGGACCTTAGGAGCTTTCTTT.

This clonotype has more than one count but fewer than ten. The V call is TRBV7-2, the J call TRBJ2-1; 7 bases are shared with TRBD2. V gave up 1 base and J gave up 7 bases; unmatched junction bases: 4. There are 14 residues in the CDR3. The V gene's germline CDR1 is SGHTA and CDR2 FQGNSA. The CDR3 nucleotides read TGTGCCAGCAGCTTAGGTCCAGCGGGGAATGAGCAGTTCTTC. Its protein product is CASSLGPAGNEQFF.

The chain couples TRBV30 to TRBJ1-6, with a weak D call TRBD1 (5 bases). The ends were cut back, 5 bases at V and 11 bases at J, with 13 bases in the middle. The CDR3 extends over 12 amino acids. Germline lookup yields CDR1 GTSNPN and CDR2 SVGIG (reference sequence). CDR3 sequence: CAWSPGLPPLHF. The CDR3 DNA sequence: TGTGCCTGGTCACCGGGACTGCCACCCCTCCACTTT.

The chain uses TRBV6-5 and TRBJ2-4, with D perhaps given as TRBD1 or TRBD2 (5 bases each). Germline assignment: CDR1 MNHEY and CDR2 SVGAGI. The CDR3 length is 15 residues. With 4 bases removed from V and 7 bases from J, the gap between germline ends came to 17 bases. CDR3 protein: CASSSTGTGLNIQYF. The CDR3 region has the DNA TGTGCCAGCAGTTCAACCGGGACGGGCCTGAACATTCAGTACTTC.

This clonotype turned up a few times. This sequence joins TRBV13 and TRBJ2-5; TRBD1 matches 12 bases. Per the germline V gene, CDR1 is PRHDT and CDR2 is FYEKMQ (reference sequence). The trim removed 4 bases at V and 4 bases at J, leaving 10 bases unmatched. This CDR3 is built from 17 residues. The DNA for the CDR3 is TGTGCCAGCAGCTCCGAAGGGAGGGACAGGGGGCGAGAGACCCAGTACTTC. It codes for CASSSEGRDRGRETQYF.

The chain combines TRBV10-1 with TRBJ2-2; 14 bases align to TRBD2. The CDR3 is made up of 20 amino acids. Germline CDR1 and CDR2: WNHNN and SYGVQD (reference sequence). V lost 3 bases to trimming and J lost 4 bases; unmatched junction nucleotides: 13. The CDR3 loop is CASSDPIGLAGGPGTGELFF. The CDR3 nucleotides read TGCGCCAGCAGTGACCCGATCGGACTAGCGGGGGGCCCGGGCACCGGGGAGCTGTTTTTT.

The J gene is TRBJ2-2, the V gene TRBV6-1; 11 bases fit TRBD1. Germline-derived CDR1 and CDR2 are MNHNS and SASEGT. The CDR3 contains 16 residues. The junction had 6 bases not matched to a gene; V was cut back by 6 bases and J by 3 bases. The CDR3 reads CASRRLGQGDTGELFF. The CDR3 bases are TGTGCCAGCAGGAGACTGGGACAGGGGGACACCGGGGAGCTGTTTTTT.

The chain carries TRBV6-2 or TRBV6-3 and TRBJ2-1; D ambiguous. The V end lost 2 bases, the J end lost 7 bases, and 9 bases lay between the germline ends. Germline lookup yields CDR1 MNHEY and CDR2 SVGEGT. The CDR3 covers 13 residues. Written as DNA, the CDR3 is TGTGCCAGCAGTTACCAGAGACGTAATGAGCAGTTCTTC. As protein: CASSYQRRNEQFF.

In this sample, this clonotype turned up once. This rearrangement joins TRBV20-1 to TRBJ1-2, with D possibly matching TRBD1 (6 bases). The V gene lost 5 bases and the J gene lost 5 bases, with 12 bases spanning the gap. This CDR3 has 12 amino acids. CDR1 and CDR2 (germline): DFQATT, SNEGSKA (reference sequence). The CDR3 DNA follows: TGCAGTGCTCCGGACAGAGCTTATGGCTACACCTTC. Protein: CSAPDRAYGYTF.

The chain employs TRBV5-1 and TRBJ1-2; D uncertain. V lost 4 bases, J lost 3 bases, and 7 bases lay in between. Germline V gives CDR1 SGHRS, CDR2 YFSETQ. This CDR3 comprises 12 residues. The CDR3 bases are TGCGCCAGCAGCCCCCGGGACTATGGCTACACCTTC. Protein sequence: CASSPRDYGYTF.

This clonotype was counted at least ten times. The rearrangement uses TRBV27 and TRBJ1-2; 11 nucleotides match TRBD1. The CDR3 contains 16 residues. V shed 5 bases, J shed 3 bases, and the junction held 8 bases outside the gene matches. Per the germline V gene, CDR1 is MNHEY and CDR2 is SMNVEV (reference sequence). Here the CDR3 DNA reads TGTGCCAGCAGTCGGACAGGGGGCAATCTCGACTATGGCTACACCTTC. It codes for CASSRTGGNLDYGYTF.

This chain joins TRBV5-1 and TRBJ1-2, with 12 bases lining up with TRBD1. Losses at the gene ends were 0 bases for V and 4 bases for J; bases not matched to a gene: 10. The germline V gene has CDR1 SGHRS and CDR2 YFSETQ. This CDR3 has 18 amino acids. This chain's CDR3 is CASSLVSGTGGEFYGYTF. The CDR3, as DNA: TGCGCCAGCAGCTTGGTATCTGGGACAGGGGGCGAGTTCTATGGCTACACCTTC.

This clonotype was seen only a few times. The J gene is TRBJ2-7, the V gene TRBV6-5, with D perhaps matching TRBD1 (5 bases). Germline V gene lookup returns CDR1 MNHEY and CDR2 SVGAGI. The CDR3 runs to 12 residues. Trimming took 7 bases from V and 1 from J, leaving 8 bases between them. CDR3 region: CASIDRSYEQYF. CDR3 sequence (DNA): TGTGCCAGCATTGACAGATCCTACGAGCAGTACTTC.

The chain employs TRBV15 and TRBJ2-3, with 8 bases identical to TRBD2. The CDR3 runs to 14 residues. The germline V gene has CDR1 LNHNV and CDR2 YYDKDF (reference sequence). V gave up 5 bases and J gave up 4 bases; unmatched junction bases: 5. The CDR3 protein is CATSSRGGADTQYF. Written as DNA, the CDR3 is TGTGCCACCAGCTCCCGGGGGGGCGCAGATACGCAGTATTTT.

This clonotype was seen only once. This chain joins TRBV7-6 and TRBJ2-3; a possible D gene is TRBD2 (5 bases). Trimming cost V 5 bases and J 1 base, with 13 bases left between them. Per germline, CDR1 SGHVS and CDR2 FNYEAQ. This CDR3 has 15 residues. The CDR3 DNA reads as TGTGCCAGCAGCCCGCGGGCGCTCGGCACAGATACGCAGTATTTT. Protein: CASSPRALGTDTQYF.